Below are 3 T cell receptor beta chains sequenced from a single sample in a study of T cells after yellow fever vaccination. TCRdb reprocessed the 5' RACE reads via MiXCR and lists one record per CDR3 protein. The table shows around 350,000 distinct CDR3 sequences, with around 6.5% occurring only once. The sequenced sample was PBMCs, obtained 5 days after the yellow fever booster vaccination. The receptors here all came from a man aged 25 to 40 who received the YFV17D yellow fever vaccine.

A few counts support this clonotype. The rearrangement links TRBV29-1 to TRBJ2-2; perhaps TRBD2 as D (5 bases). The CDR3 sequence is 13 residues long. The germline V gene has CDR1 SQVTM and CDR2 ANQGSEA. The V gene lost 5 bases and the J gene lost 5 bases, with 12 bases spanning the gap. The CDR3 DNA is TGCAGCGTTCGCGCGGGCCTTACCGGGGAGCTGTTTTTT. Translated: CSVRAGLTGELFF.

The rearrangement joins TRBV27 to TRBJ2-2; no definite D call. The CDR3 length is 13 residues. Trimming shortened V by 8 bases and J by 0 bases, and 7 bases separated the two germline ends. Germline V lookup: CDR1 MNHEY, CDR2 SMNVEV (reference sequence). The chain's CDR3 is CASAGTNTGELFF. The DNA of the CDR3 is TGTGCCAGCGCTGGGACGAACACCGGGGAGCTGTTTTTT.

The chain combines TRBV5-6 with TRBJ2-7, with TRBD1 as a possible D gene (6 bases). CDR1 and CDR2 (germline): SGHDT, YYEEEE. The CDR3 is made up of 15 amino acids. Trimming cost V 3 bases and J 6 bases, with 19 bases left between them. The CDR3 sequence is CASSSRQELAVEQYF. CDR3 nucleotides: TGTGCCAGCAGCTCGCGACAGGAGCTTGCCGTCGAGCAGTACTTC. Based on the CDR3 plus reference TRBV5-6 and TRBJ2-7, the full variable domain is DAGVTQSPTHLIKTRGQQVTLRCSPKSGHDTVSWYQQALGQGPQFIFQYYEEEERQRGNFPDRFSGHQFPNYSSELNVNALLLGDSALYLCASSSRQELAVEQYFGPGTRLTVT.